The rows below give T cell receptor beta chains drawn from one sample of a study of T cells in localized non-small cell lung cancer. This table comes from immunoSEQ multiplex PCR, and its TCRdb copy is limited to in-frame clones, with some not included. The data show about 31,000 clones, approximately 91% seen once. The sample here was peripheral blood mononuclear cells, taken before any cancer treatment. These receptors were obtained from a woman aged 35-75 years with stage III lung adenocarcinoma. Each CDR3 is given with its conserved first and last residue. Each record gives: D gene, clone size, J gene, V gene, CDR3 protein, CDR3 DNA. D genes are given only for firm matches. Expanded clones are given a class, and other clones once, few, many or no size at all.

- - TRBJ1-6 TRBV6-4 CASSDGHGGNSPLHF TGTGCCAGCAGTGACGGCCACGGTGGGAATTCACCCCTCCACTTT
- - TRBJ2-7 TRBV29-1 CSVVRQNTYEQYF TGCAGCGTTGTGCGGCAGAACACCTACGAGCAGTACTTC
TRBD2 - TRBJ2-3 TRBV11-3 CASSQGLAATDTQYF TGTGCCAGCAGCCAAGGACTAGCGGCCACAGATACGCAGTATTTT
- - TRBJ1-4 TRBV11-2 CASSSNYPSSEEKLFF TGTGCCAGCAGCTCGAACTACCCGAGTAGCGAAGAAAAACTGTTTTTT
- - TRBJ1-3 TRBV6-1 CASSSKDRGNTIYF TGTGCCAGCAGCTCAAAAGACAGGGGAAACACCATATATTTT
- - TRBJ1-2 TRBV5-1 CASSRTGTASTF TGCGCCAGCAGCCGAACCGGGACGGCATCCACCTTC
- - TRBJ1-2 TRBV7-2 CASSLLDLGARANGYTF TGTGCCAGCAGCTTACTAGACCTAGGGGCGCGTGCGAATGGCTACACCTTC
TRBD1 - TRBJ2-1 TRBV10-3 CAISGSGTGVYNEQFF TGTGCCATCAGTGGATCCGGGACAGGGGTCTACAATGAGCAGTTCTTC
- - TRBJ1-1 TRBV7-3 CASSPALGGDTEAFF TGTGCCAGCAGCCCCGCCCTAGGGGGGGACACTGAAGCTTTCTTT
TRBD1 - TRBJ1-4 TRBV6-1 CASSQQGGSNEKLFF TGTGCCAGCAGTCAACAGGGGGGTTCTAATGAAAAACTGTTTTTT
- - TRBJ2-7 TRBV7-2 CASTFSGTGSYEQYF TGTGCCAGCACCTTCTCCGGGACGGGATCGTACGAGCAGTACTTC
- - TRBJ2-7 TRBV6-1 CASSVMGGQDDEQYF TGTGCCAGCAGTGTCATGGGGGGTCAGGACGACGAGCAGTACTTC
- - TRBJ2-7 TRBV28 CASRITGIYEQYF TGTGCCAGCAGGATTACAGGGATCTACGAGCAGTACTTC
- - TRBJ2-1 TRBV5-4 CASSSSNEQFF TGTGCCAGCAGCTCCTCCAATGAGCAGTTCTTC
TRBD1 - TRBJ1-1 TRBV27 CASSWGQGVPRTEAFF TGTGCCAGCAGTTGGGGACAGGGGGTGCCGAGGACTGAAGCTTTCTTT
- - TRBJ2-7 TRBV15 CATSRDLSTGPLSYEQYF TGTGCCACCAGCAGAGATCTATCCACCGGGCCCCTTTCCTACGAGCAGTACTTC
- - TRBJ1-5 TRBV19 CASKIRGGGQPQHF TGTGCCAGTAAGATTCGGGGGGGAGGACAGCCCCAGCATTTT
TRBD2 - TRBJ2-3 TRBV7-2 CASSLVVRGSTDTQYF TGTGCCAGCAGCTTAGTCGTGCGGGGGAGCACAGATACGCAGTATTTT
- - TRBJ2-1 TRBV7-9 CASSLGTEGNEQFF TGTGCCAGCAGCTTAGGAACAGAGGGCAATGAGCAGTTCTTC
TRBD2 - TRBJ2-1 TRBV28 CASTKGGLAGVYEQFF TGTGCCAGCACAAAAGGAGGACTAGCGGGAGTCTATGAGCAGTTCTTC
- - TRBJ1-6 TRBV28 CASSPNGEGSNSPLHF TGTGCCAGCAGCCCCAATGGGGAGGGGAGTAATTCACCCCTCCACTTT
- once TRBJ2-7 TRBV29-1 CSVRAERAYEQYF TGCAGCGTTCGGGCTGAAAGAGCCTACGAGCAGTACTTC
TRBD1 - TRBJ2-5 TRBV5-4 CASSLEPSGGETQYF TGTGCCAGCAGCTTGGAGCCATCAGGGGGCGAGACCCAGTACTTC
TRBD2 - TRBJ2-1 TRBV6-4 CARPGLAESSYNEQFF TGTGCCAGGCCGGGACTAGCGGAAAGCTCCTACAATGAGCAGTTCTTC
- - TRBJ1-1 TRBV7-9 CASSPRWGADTEAFF TGTGCCAGCAGCCCCCGTTGGGGGGCGGACACTGAAGCTTTCTTT
- - TRBJ2-7 TRBV7-3 CASSLTTQGPYEQYF TGTGCCAGCAGCTTAACGACTCAAGGCCCCTACGAGCAGTACTTC
- - TRBJ2-3 TRBV9 CASSVRGRDTDTQYF TGTGCCAGCAGCGTTCGGGGCCGAGACACAGATACGCAGTATTTT
TRBD1 - TRBJ1-1 TRBV28 CASSPNDRVYFF TGTGCCAGCAGTCCTAACGACAGGGTGTATTTCTTT
- few TRBJ2-2 TRBV19 CASGDPGRTGELFF TGTGCCAGCGGCGACCCAGGGAGGACCGGGGAGCTGTTTTTT
TRBD1 - TRBJ1-6 TRBV5-1 CASTDRDNSPLHF TGCGCCAGCACGGACAGGGATAATTCACCCCTCCACTTT
TRBD2 - TRBJ2-1 TRBV10-3 CAISDLGLAEGNEQFF TGTGCCATCAGCGATCTGGGACTAGCGGAGGGGAATGAGCAGTTCTTC
- - TRBJ1-2 TRBV27 CASSYSGGANYGYTF TGTGCCAGCAGTTATAGCGGGGGGGCTAACTATGGCTACACCTTC
- - TRBJ1-2 TRBV10-3 CAISGRAGDGYTF TGTGCCATCAGTGGTCGGGCAGGGGATGGCTACACCTTC
TRBD1 - TRBJ1-4 TRBV28 CASSSTNRGGGKLFF TGTGCCAGCAGTTCGACAAACAGGGGGGGCGGAAAACTGTTTTTT
- - TRBJ2-3 TRBV5-1 CASSFSTDTQYF TGCGCCAGCAGCTTCAGCACAGATACGCAGTATTTT
TRBD2 - TRBJ2-1 TRBV9 CASSPRTSGDDEQFF TGTGCCAGCAGCCCCCGGACTAGCGGGGACGATGAGCAGTTCTTC
TRBD1 - TRBJ1-2 TRBV28 CASHYPQGNNYGYTF TGTGCCAGCCATTACCCACAGGGGAATAACTATGGCTACACCTTC
- - TRBJ2-1 TRBV18 CASSSASSYNEQFF TGTGCCAGCTCTAGCGCCAGCTCCTACAATGAGCAGTTCTTC
TRBD2 - TRBJ2-1 TRBV11-3 CASSPGGAAYNEQFF TGTGCCAGCAGCCCCGGGGGGGCCGCCTACAATGAGCAGTTCTTC
- - TRBJ1-3 TRBV6-1 CASQRDNSGNTIYF TGTGCCAGCCAGAGGGATAACTCTGGAAACACCATATATTTT
TRBD1 once TRBJ2-7 TRBV29-1 CRWGQGIYEQYF TGCAGGTGGGGACAGGGAATCTACGAGCAGTACTTC
- - TRBJ2-3 TRBV6-6 CASSGPEDTQYF TGTGCCAGCAGTGGCCCCGAAGATACGCAGTATTTT
TRBD1 - TRBJ1-5 TRBV7-9 CASSLTGTGKDQPQHF TGTGCCAGCAGCCTGACCGGGACAGGGAAGGATCAGCCCCAGCATTTT
- - TRBJ1-4 TRBV5-4 CASSRDGATNEKLFF TGTGCCAGCAGCAGGGACGGAGCAACTAATGAAAAACTGTTTTTT
- - TRBJ2-1 TRBV7-3 CASSHGASSYNEQFF TGTGCCAGCAGCCACGGGGCTAGCTCCTACAATGAGCAGTTCTTC
- - TRBJ2-1 TRBV5-1 CASSIRDGDEQFF TGCGCCAGCAGCATTCGGGACGGTGATGAGCAGTTCTTC
- - TRBJ2-5 TRBV28 CASRGAGIETQYF TGTGCCAGCAGGGGGGCAGGGATAGAGACCCAGTACTTC
- - TRBJ1-5 TRBV5-3 CARWKGREPSNQPQHF TGTGCCAGATGGAAGGGTCGGGAACCTAGCAATCAGCCCCAGCATTTT
TRBD1 few TRBJ1-1 TRBV28 CASSPGQVNTEAFF TGTGCCAGCAGTCCGGGACAGGTGAACACTGAAGCTTTCTTT
TRBD1 - TRBJ1-2 TRBV19 CASYGQGGGYTF TGTGCCAGCTATGGACAGGGCGGCGGCTACACCTTC